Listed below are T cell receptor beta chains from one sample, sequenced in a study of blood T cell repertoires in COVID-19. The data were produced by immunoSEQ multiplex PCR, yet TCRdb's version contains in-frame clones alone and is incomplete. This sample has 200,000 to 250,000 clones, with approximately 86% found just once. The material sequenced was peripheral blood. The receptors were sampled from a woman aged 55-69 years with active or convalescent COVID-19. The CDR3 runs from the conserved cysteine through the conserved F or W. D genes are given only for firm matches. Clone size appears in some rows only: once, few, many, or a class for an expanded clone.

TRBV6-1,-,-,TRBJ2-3,TGTGCCAGCAGTGATAGGCGGGATCCGGGCACAGATACGCAGTATTTT,CASSDRRDPGTDTQYF
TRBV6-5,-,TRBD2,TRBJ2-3,TGTGCCAGCAGTTACGGTGCCCTAGCGGGGCGAGATACGCAGTATTTT,CASSYGALAGRDTQYF
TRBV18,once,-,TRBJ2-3,TGTGCCAGCTCACCCGGGGGAAGGGATACGCAGTATTTT,CASSPGGRDTQYF
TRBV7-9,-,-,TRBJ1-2,TGTGCCAGCAGCCCAGGGGCAGAAATAAACTATGGCTACACCTTC,CASSPGAEINYGYTF
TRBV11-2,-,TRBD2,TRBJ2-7,TGTGCCAGCAGCAAAGGGGGTAGCGGGAGGGCCTACTACGAGCAGTACTTC,CASSKGGSGRAYYEQYF
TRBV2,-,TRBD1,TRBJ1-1,TGTGCCAGCAGTCACGGGACAGGGGCTAATGAAGCTTTCTTT,CASSHGTGANEAFF
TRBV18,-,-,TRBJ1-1,TGTGCCAGCTCATACAGGGAGTCTGAAGCCTTCTTT,CASSYRESEAFF
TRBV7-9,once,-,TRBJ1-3,TGTGCCAGCAGCTTATTAAGGGGCAGATCTGGAAACACCATATATTTT,CASSLLRGRSGNTIYF
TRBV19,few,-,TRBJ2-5,TGTGCCAGTAGAGCAGGGGAAGAGACCCAGTACTTC,CASRAGEETQYF
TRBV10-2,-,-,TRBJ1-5,TGCGCCAGCAGTGATCGGGGGGCTGCTCAGCCCCAGCATTTT,CASSDRGAAQPQHF
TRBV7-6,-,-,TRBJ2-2,TGTGCCAGCAGCTTAGTTGAGGGGGTCACCGGGGAGCTGTTTTTT,CASSLVEGVTGELFF
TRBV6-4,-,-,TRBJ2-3,TGTGCCAGCAGTGTATCCCTAGTCGGCACAGATACGCAGTATTTT,CASSVSLVGTDTQYF
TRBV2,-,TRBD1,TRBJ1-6,TGTGCCAGCAGTGAACAGGGGGGAACGGGGACACCCCTCCACTTT,CASSEQGGTGTPLHF
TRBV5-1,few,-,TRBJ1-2,TGCGCCAGCAGCCCGGGAAATGGCTACACCTTC,CASSPGNGYTF
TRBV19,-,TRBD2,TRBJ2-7,TGTGCCAGTAGTATCAAAGCCCCTAGCGGGGCCTACGAGCAGTACTTC,CASSIKAPSGAYEQYF